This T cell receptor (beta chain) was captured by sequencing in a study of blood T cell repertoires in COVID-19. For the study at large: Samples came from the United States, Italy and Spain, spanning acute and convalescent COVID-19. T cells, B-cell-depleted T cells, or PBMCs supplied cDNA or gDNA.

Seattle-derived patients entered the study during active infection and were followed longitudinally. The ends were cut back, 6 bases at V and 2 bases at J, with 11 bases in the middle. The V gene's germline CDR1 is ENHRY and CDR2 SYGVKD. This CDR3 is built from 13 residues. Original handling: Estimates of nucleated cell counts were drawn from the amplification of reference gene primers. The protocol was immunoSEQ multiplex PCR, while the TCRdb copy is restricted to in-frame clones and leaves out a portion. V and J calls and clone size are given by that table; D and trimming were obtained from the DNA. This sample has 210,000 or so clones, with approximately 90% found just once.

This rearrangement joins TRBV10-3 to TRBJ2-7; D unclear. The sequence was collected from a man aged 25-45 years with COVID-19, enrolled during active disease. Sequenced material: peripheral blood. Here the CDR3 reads CAIRPDWAYEQYF. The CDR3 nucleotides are TGTGCCATCAGGCCCGACTGGGCCTACGAGCAGTACTTC.